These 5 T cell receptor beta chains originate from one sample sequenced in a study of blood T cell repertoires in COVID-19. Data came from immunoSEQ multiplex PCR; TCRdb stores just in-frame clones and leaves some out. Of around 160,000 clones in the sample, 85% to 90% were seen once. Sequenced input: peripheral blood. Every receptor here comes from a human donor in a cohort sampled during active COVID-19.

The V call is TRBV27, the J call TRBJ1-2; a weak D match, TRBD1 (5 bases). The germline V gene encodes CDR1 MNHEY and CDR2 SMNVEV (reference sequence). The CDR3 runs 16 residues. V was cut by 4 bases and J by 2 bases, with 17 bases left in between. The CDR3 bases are TGTGCCAGCAGTTCCTTAGGGGCCGCGGTAAACTATGGCTACACCTTC. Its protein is CASSSLGAAVNYGYTF.

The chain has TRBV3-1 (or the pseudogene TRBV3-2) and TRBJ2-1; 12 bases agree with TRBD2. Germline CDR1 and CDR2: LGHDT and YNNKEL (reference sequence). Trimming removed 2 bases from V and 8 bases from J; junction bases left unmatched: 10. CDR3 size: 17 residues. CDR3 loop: CASSQSELAGGWDEQFF. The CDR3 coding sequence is TGTGCCAGCAGCCAAAGTGAACTAGCGGGGGGTTGGGATGAGCAGTTCTTC.

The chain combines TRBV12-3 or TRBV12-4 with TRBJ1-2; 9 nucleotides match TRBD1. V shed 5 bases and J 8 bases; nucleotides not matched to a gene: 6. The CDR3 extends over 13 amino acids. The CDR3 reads CASSLGQGLGYTF. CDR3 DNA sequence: TGTGCCAGCAGTCTGGGACAGGGATTGGGCTACACCTTC.

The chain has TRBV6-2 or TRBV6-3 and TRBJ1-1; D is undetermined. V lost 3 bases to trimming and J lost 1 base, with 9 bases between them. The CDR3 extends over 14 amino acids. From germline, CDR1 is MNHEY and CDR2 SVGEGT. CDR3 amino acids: CASSYGGRNTEAFF. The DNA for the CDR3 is TGTGCCAGCAGTTATGGAGGCAGGAACACTGAAGCTTTCTTT.

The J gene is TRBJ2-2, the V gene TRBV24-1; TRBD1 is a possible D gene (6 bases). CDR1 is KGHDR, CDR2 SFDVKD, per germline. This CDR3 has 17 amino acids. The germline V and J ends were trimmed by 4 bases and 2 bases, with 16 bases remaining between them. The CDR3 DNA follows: TGTGCCACCAGTGACCAGGCCGGGACAATTAACACCGGGGAGCTGTTTTTT. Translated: CATSDQAGTINTGELFF.